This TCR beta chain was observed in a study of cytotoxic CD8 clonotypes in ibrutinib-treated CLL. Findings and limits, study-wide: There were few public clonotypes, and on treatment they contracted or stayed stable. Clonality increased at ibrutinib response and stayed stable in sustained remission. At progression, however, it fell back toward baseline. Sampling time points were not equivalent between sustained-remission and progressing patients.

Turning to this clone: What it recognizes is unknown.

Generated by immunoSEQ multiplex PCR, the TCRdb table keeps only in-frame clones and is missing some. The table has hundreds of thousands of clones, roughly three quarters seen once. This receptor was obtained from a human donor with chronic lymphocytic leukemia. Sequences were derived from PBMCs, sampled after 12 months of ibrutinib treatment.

CDR3 sequence (DNA): TGTGCCAGCTCACAAACTCCGGGGACAGCCTCAAACTATGGCTACACCTTC. Amino acid sequence: CASSQTPGTASNYGYTF. The rearrangement joins TRBV18 to TRBJ1-2; 7 nucleotides agree with TRBD1. This CDR3 region has 17 residues. V shed 4 bases, J shed 2 bases, and the junction held 13 bases outside the gene matches. The V gene's germline CDR1 is KGHSH and CDR2 LQKENI.